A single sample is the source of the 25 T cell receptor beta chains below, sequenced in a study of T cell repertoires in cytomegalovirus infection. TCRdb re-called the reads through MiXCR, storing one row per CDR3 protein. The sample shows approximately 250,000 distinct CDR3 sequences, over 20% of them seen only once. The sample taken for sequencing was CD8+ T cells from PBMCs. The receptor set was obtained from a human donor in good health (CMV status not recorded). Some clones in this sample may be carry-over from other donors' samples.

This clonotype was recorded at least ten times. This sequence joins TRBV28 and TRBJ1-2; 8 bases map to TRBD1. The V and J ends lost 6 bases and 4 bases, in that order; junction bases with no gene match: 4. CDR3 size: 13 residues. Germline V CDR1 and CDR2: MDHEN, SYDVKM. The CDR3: CASRSTGGYGYTF. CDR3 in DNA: TGTGCCAGCAGGAGCACAGGGGGCTATGGCTACACCTTC.

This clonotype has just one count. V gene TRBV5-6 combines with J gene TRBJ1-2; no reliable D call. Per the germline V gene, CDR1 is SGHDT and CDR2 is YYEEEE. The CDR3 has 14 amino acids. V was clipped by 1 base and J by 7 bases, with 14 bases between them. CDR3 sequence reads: CASSLFPAATGYTF. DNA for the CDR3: TGTGCCAGCAGCTTGTTCCCGGCTGCTACTGGCTACACCTTC.

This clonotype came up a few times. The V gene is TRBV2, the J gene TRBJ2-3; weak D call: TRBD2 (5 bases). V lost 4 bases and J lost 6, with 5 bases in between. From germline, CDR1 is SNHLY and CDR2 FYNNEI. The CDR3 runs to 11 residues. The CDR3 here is CASSAGDTQYF. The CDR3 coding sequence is TGTGCCAGCAGTGCGGGGGATACGCAGTATTTT. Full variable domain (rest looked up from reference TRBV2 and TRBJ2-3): EPEVTQTPSHQVTQMGQEVILRCVPISNHLYFYWYRQILGQKVEFLVSFYNNEISEKSEIFDDQFSVERPDGSNFTLKIRSTKLEDSAMYFCASSAGDTQYFGPGTRLTVL.

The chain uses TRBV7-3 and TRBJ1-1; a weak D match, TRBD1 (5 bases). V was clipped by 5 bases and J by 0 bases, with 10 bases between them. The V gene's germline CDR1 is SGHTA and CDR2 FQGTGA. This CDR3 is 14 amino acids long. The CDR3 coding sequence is TGTGCCAGCAGCCAAAAGACAGTGAACACTGAAGCTTTCTTT. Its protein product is CASSQKTVNTEAFF.

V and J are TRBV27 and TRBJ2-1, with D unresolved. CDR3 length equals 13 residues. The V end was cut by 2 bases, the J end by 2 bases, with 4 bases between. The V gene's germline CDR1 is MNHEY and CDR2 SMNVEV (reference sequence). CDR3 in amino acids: CASSLLPYNEQFF. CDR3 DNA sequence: TGTGCCAGCAGTTTACTTCCCTACAATGAGCAGTTCTTC.

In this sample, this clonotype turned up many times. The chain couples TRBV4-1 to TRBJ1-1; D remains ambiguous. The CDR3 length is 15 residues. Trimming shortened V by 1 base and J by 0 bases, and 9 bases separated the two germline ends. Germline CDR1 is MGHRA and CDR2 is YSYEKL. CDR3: CASSQVGLMNTEAFF. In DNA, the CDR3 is TGCGCCAGCAGCCAAGTCGGACTTATGAACACTGAAGCTTTCTTT.

The CDR3, as DNA: TGTGCCAGCAGCAATCTGGGACAGGGACTTAACTATGGCTACACCTTC. Its translation is CASSNLGQGLNYGYTF. This sequence joins TRBV5-4 and TRBJ1-2; 9 positions match TRBD1. Looked up from germline, CDR1 is SGHNT and CDR2 is YYREEE (reference sequence). V shed 4 bases and J 1 base; nucleotides not matched to a gene: 8. CDR3 length: 16 residues.

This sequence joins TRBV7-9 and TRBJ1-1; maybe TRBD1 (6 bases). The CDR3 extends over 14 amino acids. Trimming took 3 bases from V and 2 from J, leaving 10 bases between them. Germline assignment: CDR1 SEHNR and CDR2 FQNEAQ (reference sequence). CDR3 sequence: CASSFYRDNTEAFF. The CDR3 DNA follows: TGTGCCAGCAGCTTCTACAGGGACAACACTGAAGCTTTCTTT.

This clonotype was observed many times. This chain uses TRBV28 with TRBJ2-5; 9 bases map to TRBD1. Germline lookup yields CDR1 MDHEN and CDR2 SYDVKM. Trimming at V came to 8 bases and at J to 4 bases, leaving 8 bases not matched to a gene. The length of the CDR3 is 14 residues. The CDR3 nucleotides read TGTGCCAGCGCGGGACAGGGTGTGGCAGAGACCCAGTACTTC. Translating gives CASAGQGVAETQYF. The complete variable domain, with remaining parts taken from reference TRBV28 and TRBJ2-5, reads DVKVTQSSRYLVKRTGEKVFLECVQDMDHENMFWYRQDPGLGLRLIYFSYDVKMKEKGDIPEGYSVSREKKERFSLILESASTNQTSMYLCASAGQGVAETQYFGPGTRLLVL.

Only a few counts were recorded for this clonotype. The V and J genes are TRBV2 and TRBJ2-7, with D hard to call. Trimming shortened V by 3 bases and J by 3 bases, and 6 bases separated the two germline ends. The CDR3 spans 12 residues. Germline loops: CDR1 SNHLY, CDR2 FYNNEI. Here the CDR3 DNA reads TGTGCCAGCAGTGATGAGAACTACGAGCAGTACTTC. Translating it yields CASSDENYEQYF.

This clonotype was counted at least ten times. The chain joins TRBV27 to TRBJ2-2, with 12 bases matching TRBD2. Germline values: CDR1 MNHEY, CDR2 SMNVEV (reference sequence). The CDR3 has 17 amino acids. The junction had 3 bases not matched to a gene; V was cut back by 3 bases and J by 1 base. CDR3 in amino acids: CASSLTSGGWNTGELFF. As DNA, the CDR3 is TGTGCCAGCAGTTTGACTAGCGGGGGCTGGAACACCGGGGAGCTGTTTTTT.

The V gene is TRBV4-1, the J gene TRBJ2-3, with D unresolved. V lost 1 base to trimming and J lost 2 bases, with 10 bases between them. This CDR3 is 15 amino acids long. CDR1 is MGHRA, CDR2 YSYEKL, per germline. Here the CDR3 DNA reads TGCGCCAGCAGCCAAGGAACCCCGGCCACAGATACGCAGTATTTT. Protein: CASSQGTPATDTQYF.

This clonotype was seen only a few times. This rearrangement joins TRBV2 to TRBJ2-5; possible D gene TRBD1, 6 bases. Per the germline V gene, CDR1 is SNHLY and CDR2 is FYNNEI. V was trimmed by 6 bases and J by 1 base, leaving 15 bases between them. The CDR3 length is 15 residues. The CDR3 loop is CASSAPTGPQETQYF. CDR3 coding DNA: TGTGCCAGCAGCGCTCCTACAGGGCCCCAAGAGACCCAGTACTTC.

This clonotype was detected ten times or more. CDR3 bases: TGTGCCAGCAGCCCCCCACTGGATTCTTACAATGAGCAGTTCTTC. Protein: CASSPPLDSYNEQFF. The chain links TRBV7-9 to TRBJ2-1; no clear D. The CDR3 runs 15 residues. Germline assignment: CDR1 SEHNR and CDR2 FQNEAQ (reference sequence). Trimming cost V 5 bases and J 4 bases, with 15 bases left between them.

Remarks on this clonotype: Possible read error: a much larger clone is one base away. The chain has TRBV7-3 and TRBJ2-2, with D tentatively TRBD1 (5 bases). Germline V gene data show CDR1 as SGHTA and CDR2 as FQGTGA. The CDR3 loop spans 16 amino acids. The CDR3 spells CANSLIPGKNTGELFF. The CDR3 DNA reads TGTGCCAACAGCTTAATTCCAGGGAAGAACACCGGGGAGCTGTTTTTT.

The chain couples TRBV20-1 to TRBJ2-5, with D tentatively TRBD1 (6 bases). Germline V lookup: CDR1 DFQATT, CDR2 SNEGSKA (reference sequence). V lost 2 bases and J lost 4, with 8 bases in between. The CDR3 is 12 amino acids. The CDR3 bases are TGCAGTGCTAGATGGGGGCGAGAGACCCAGTACTTC. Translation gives CSARWGRETQYF.

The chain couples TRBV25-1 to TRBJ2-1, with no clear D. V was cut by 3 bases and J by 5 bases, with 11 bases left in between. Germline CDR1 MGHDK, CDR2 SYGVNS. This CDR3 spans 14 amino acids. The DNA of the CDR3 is TGTGCCAGCAGTGACCAGGCCGTAAACAATGAGCAGTTCTTC. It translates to CASSDQAVNNEQFF.

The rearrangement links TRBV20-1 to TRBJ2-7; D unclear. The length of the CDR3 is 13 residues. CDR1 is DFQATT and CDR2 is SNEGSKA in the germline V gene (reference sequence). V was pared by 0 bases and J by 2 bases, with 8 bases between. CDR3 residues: CSARDTVTYEQYF. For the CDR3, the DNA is TGCAGTGCTAGAGATACGGTCACCTACGAGCAGTACTTC.

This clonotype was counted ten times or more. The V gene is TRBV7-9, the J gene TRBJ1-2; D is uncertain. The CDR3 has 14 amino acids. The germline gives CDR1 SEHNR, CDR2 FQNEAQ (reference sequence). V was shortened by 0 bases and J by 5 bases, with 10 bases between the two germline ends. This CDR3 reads CASSLAGRSYGYTF. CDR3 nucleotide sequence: TGTGCCAGCAGCTTAGCTGGCCGATCTTATGGCTACACCTTC.

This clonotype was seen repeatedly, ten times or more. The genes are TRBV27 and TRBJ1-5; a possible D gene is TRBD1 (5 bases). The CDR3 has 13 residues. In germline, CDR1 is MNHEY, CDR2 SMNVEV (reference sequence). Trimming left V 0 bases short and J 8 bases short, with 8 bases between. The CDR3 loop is CASSLSRGEPQHF. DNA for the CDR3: TGTGCCAGCAGTTTATCACGGGGGGAGCCCCAGCATTTT.

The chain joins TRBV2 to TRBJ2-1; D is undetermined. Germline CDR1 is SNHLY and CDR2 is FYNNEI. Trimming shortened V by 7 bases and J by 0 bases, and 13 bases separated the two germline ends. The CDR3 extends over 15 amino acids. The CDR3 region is CASTLEPSSYNEQFF. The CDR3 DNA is TGTGCCAGCACACTCGAGCCGAGCTCCTACAATGAGCAGTTCTTC.

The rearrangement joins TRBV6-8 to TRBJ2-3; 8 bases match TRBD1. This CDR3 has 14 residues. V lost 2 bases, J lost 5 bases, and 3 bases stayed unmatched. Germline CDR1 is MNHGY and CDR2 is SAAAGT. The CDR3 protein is CASSYVDREDTQYF. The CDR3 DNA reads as TGTGCCAGCAGTTACGTGGACAGGGAAGATACGCAGTATTTT.

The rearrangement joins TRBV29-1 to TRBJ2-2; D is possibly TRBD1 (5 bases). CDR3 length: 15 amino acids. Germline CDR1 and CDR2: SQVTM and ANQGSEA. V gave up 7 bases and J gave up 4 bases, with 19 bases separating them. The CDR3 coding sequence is TGCAGCGCTCAGGGTTCCCTCGTATCCACCGGGGAGCTGTTTTTT. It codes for CSAQGSLVSTGELFF.

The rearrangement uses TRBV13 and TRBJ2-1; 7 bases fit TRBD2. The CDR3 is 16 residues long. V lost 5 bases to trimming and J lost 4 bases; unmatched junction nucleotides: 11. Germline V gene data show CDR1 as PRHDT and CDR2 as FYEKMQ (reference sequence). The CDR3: CASSHLVERGYNEQFF. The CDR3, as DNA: TGTGCCAGCAGCCACCTCGTAGAGCGGGGTTACAATGAGCAGTTCTTC.

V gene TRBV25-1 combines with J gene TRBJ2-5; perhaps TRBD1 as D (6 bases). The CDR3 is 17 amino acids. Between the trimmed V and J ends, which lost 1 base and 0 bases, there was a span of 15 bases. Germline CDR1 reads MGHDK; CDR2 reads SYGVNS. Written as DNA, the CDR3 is TGTGCCAGCAGTGAATCCCAGTACAGGGCCAACCAAGAGACCCAGTACTTC. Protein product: CASSESQYRANQETQYF.